These T cell receptor beta chains were read from a single sample in a study of cytomegalovirus exposure and HLA in healthy donors. The assay was immunoSEQ multiplex PCR, and TCRdb's table has in-frame clones only and misses some. Among some 270,000 clones, around 90% were seen once, and the ten largest hold 1.7%. The sequencing sample was made of PBMCs. All receptors come from a girl aged 2 to 10 in good health and CMV-seronegative. CDR3s include the opening cysteine and the closing phenylalanine or tryptophan. D genes are given only for firm matches. Clone size appears in some rows only: once, few, many, or a class for an expanded clone.

cdr3_length clone_size d_call j_call v_call cdr3_aa cdr3_nt
14 - TRBD2 TRBJ2-1 TRBV7-2 CASSLTSGYNEQFF TGTGCCAGCAGCTTGACTAGCGGATACAATGAGCAGTTCTTC
19 - TRBD2 TRBJ2-3 TRBV10-2 CASSYPTGRGLASTDTQYF TGCGCCAGCAGCTACCCGACAGGGAGAGGACTAGCGTCCACAGATACGCAGTATTTT
15 - TRBD1 TRBJ2-7 TRBV5-1 CASSIGTGASYEQYF TGCGCCAGCAGCATAGGGACAGGGGCATCCTACGAGCAGTACTTC
15 once TRBD1 TRBJ1-1 TRBV19 CASRTGGWVNTEAFF TGTGCCAGTAGGACAGGGGGCTGGGTGAACACTGAAGCTTTCTTT
12 - - TRBJ2-5 TRBV2 CASRGRVETQYF TGTGCCAGCAGGGGCAGGGTGGAGACCCAGTACTTC
13 - - TRBJ1-2 TRBV27 CASSYGRDYGYTF TGTGCCAGCAGTTATGGGAGGGACTATGGCTACACCTTC
16 - TRBD1 TRBJ2-7 TRBV5-6 CASSLTGERELYEQYF TGTGCCAGCAGCTTAACAGGGGAGAGGGAACTCTACGAGCAGTACTTC
14 few - TRBJ1-1 TRBV6-1 CASRLTALNTEAFF TGTGCCAGCAGATTGACAGCCCTCAACACTGAAGCTTTCTTT
14 - - TRBJ1-2 TRBV2 CASSDRMTNYGYTF TGTGCCAGCAGTGACAGGATGACTAACTATGGCTACACCTTC
14 - - TRBJ1-1 TRBV10-3 CAISESTWATEAFF TGTGCCATCAGTGAGTCGACCTGGGCCACTGAAGCTTTCTTT
17 - TRBD2 TRBJ2-3 TRBV7-8 CASSLDSWRGSTDTQYF TGTGCCAGCAGCTTAGATTCGTGGCGGGGGAGCACAGATACGCAGTATTTT
14 once - TRBJ1-1 TRBV6-6 CASTPEGGFGEAFF TGTGCCAGCACTCCCGAGGGGGGGTTCGGTGAAGCTTTCTTT
14 - - TRBJ2-7 TRBV9 CASSVGQGTHEQYF TGTGCCAGCAGCGTAGGTCAGGGTACCCACGAGCAGTACTTC
16 - TRBD1 TRBJ2-7 TRBV18 CASSPPGGQGSYEQYF TGTGCCAGCTCACCACCCGGCGGACAGGGGTCCTACGAGCAGTACTTC
15 - TRBD1 TRBJ2-7 TRBV11-2 CASSSGTGGFYEQYF TGTGCCAGCAGCTCCGGGACAGGGGGCTTCTACGAGCAGTACTTC
14 - - TRBJ1-2 TRBV7-9 CASSMLRGNYGYTF TGTGCCAGCAGCATGTTACGGGGGAACTATGGCTACACCTTC
15 once - TRBJ1-6 TRBV6-5 CASSYSKGVPSPLHF TGTGCCAGCAGTTACTCGAAAGGGGTCCCCTCACCCCTCCACTTT
14 - - TRBJ2-7 TRBV30 CAWSVHREIYEQYF TGTGCCTGGAGTGTACACAGGGAGATCTACGAGCAGTACTTC
15 - TRBD2 TRBJ2-3 TRBV6-5 CASSLAGGGTDTQYF TGTGCCAGCAGTTTAGCGGGAGGAGGGACAGATACGCAGTATTTT
13 - - TRBJ1-5 TRBV30 CAWSEGRDQPQHF TGTGCCTGGAGTGAGGGCAGGGATCAGCCCCAGCATTTT
14 - TRBD1 TRBJ2-3 TRBV6-1 CASSEGQGADTQYF TGTGCCAGCAGTGAAGGCCAGGGGGCAGATACGCAGTATTTT
15 - - TRBJ1-1 TRBV6-5 CASFPSGRLNTEAFF TGTGCCAGCTTCCCCAGCGGACGGTTGAACACTGAAGCTTTCTTT
15 once TRBD2 TRBJ2-7 TRBV6-1 CASSGGERGTYEQYF TGTGCCAGCAGTGGGGGCGAGCGGGGAACCTACGAGCAGTACTTC
12 - - TRBJ2-1 TRBV6-6 CASSYSGEEQFF TGTGCCAGCAGTTACTCTGGAGAGGAGCAGTTCTTC
13 - - TRBJ1-1 TRBV6-6 CASEWAQNTEAFF TGTGCCAGCGAATGGGCCCAAAACACTGAAGCTTTCTTT
14 - - TRBJ1-1 TRBV5-1 CASREQGWDTEAFF TGCGCCAGCAGGGAGCAGGGTTGGGACACTGAAGCTTTCTTT
16 - - TRBJ1-3 TRBV27 CASSPAVYSTGNTIYF TGTGCCAGCAGTCCGGCAGTCTACAGTACTGGAAACACCATATATTTT
13 - - TRBJ2-5 TRBV5-1 CASSPDNQETQYF TGCGCCAGCAGCCCGGACAACCAAGAGACCCAGTACTTC
12 - - TRBJ2-1 TRBV5-6 CASTLGAAYSVF TGTGCCAGCACCTTAGGGGCGGCCTATAGTGTCTTC
16 once TRBD2 TRBJ2-1 TRBV5-4 CASSYHGGGTYNERFF TGTGCCAGCAGCTATCATGGCGGGGGGACTTACAATGAGCGGTTCTTC